This T cell receptor (beta chain) derives from a study of cytomegalovirus exposure and HLA in healthy donors. Turning to the study itself: For the approximately 360 genotyped donors, 81% fell within the Caucasian-associated ancestry cluster. Study results and caveats: Earlier results showed most TCR beta V segments being productive about 90% or about 30% of the time. Later analysis identified a missense DCLRE1C variant that was linked to TCR beta V- and J-gene trimming.

All the people who gave samples were healthy bone marrow donors. Note on this clone: The antigen is unknown.

V shed 3 bases and J 3 bases; nucleotides not matched to a gene: 8. Per the germline V gene, CDR1 is SGHTA and CDR2 is FQGNSA. The CDR3 totals 16 residues. PCR involved 60 Vbeta and 13 Jbeta primers. Here immunoSEQ multiplex PCR was the method, and the copy in TCRdb shows in-frame clones only, minus some. The table includes 200,000 or so clones, 80% to 85% detected once. The TCR was taken from a boy aged 5-17 years in good health and CMV-seronegative. The chain joins TRBV7-2 to TRBJ2-5, with TRBD2 identical over 9 bases. The source material was PBMCs. This CDR3 is CASSFWGGGVEETQYF. The DNA of the CDR3 is TGTGCCAGCAGCTTCTGGGGCGGGGGGGTGGAAGAGACCCAGTACTTC.